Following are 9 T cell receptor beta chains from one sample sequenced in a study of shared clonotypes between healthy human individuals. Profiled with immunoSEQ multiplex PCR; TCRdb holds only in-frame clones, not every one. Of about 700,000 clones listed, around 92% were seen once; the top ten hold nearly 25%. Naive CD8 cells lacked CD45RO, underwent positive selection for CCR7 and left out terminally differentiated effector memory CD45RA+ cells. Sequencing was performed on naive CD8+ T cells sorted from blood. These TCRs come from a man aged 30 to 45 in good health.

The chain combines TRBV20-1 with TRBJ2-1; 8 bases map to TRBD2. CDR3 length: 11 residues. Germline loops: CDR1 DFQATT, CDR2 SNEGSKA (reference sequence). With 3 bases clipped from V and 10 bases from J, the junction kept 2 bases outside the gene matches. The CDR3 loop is CSASGGDEQFF. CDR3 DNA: TGCAGTGCTAGCGGGGGGGACGAGCAGTTCTTC.

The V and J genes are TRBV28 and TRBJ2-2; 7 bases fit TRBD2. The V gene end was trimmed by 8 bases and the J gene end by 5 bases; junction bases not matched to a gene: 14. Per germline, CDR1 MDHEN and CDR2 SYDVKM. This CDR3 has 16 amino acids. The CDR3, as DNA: TGTGCCAGCTCCCTCGGAGGAAGCGGGGTTACCGGGGAGCTGTTTTTT. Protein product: CASSLGGSGVTGELFF.

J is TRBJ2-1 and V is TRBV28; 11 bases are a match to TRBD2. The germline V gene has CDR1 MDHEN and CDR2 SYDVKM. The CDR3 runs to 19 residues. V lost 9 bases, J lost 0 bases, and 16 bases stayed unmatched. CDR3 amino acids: CARSVRLAGTTSSYNEQFF. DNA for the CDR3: TGTGCCAGGTCTGTACGACTAGCGGGGACTACAAGCTCCTACAATGAGCAGTTCTTC.

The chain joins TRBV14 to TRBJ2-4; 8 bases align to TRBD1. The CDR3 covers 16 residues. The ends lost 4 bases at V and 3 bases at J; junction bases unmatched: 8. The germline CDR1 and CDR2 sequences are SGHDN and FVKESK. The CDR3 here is CASSPDQGAVKNIQYF. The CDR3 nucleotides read TGTGCCAGCAGCCCTGACCAGGGGGCCGTCAAAAACATTCAGTACTTC.

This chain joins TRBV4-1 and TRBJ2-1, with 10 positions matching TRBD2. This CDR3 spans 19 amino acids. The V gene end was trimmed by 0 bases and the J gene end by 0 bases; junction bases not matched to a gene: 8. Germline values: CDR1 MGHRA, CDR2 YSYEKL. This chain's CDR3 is CASSQEPPASGSSYNEQFF. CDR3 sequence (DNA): TGCGCCAGCAGCCAAGAACCCCCAGCTAGCGGGAGCTCCTACAATGAGCAGTTCTTC.

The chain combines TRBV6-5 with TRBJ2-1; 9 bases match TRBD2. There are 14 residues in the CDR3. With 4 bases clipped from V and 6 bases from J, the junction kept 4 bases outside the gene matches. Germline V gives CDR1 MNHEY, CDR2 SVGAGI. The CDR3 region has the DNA TGTGCCAGCAGTTTAGCGGGAGCAGGCAATGAGCAGTTCTTC. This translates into CASSLAGAGNEQFF.

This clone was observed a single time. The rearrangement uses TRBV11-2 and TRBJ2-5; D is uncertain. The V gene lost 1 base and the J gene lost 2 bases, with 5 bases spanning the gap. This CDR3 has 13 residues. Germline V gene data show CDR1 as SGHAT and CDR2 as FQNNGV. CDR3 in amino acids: CASSLVYQETQYF. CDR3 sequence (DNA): TGTGCCAGCAGCTTAGTTTATCAAGAGACCCAGTACTTC.

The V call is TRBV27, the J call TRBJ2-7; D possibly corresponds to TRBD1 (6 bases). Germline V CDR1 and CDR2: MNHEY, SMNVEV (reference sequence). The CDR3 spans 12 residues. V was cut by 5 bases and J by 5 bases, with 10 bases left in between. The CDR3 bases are TGTGCCAGCAGTCGTCAGGGGAACGAGCAGTACTTC. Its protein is CASSRQGNEQYF.

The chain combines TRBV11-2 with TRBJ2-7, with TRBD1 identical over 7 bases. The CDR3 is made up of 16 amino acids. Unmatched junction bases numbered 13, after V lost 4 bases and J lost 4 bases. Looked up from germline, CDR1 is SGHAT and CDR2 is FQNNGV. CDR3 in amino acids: CASSSISGTALYEQYF. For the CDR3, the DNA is TGTGCCAGCAGCTCCATAAGTGGGACAGCTCTGTACGAGCAGTACTTC.